The clone carrying this T cell receptor (beta chain) was observed a single time. Its antigen is not known. The sample comes from a study of shared clonotypes between healthy human individuals. Whole-study context: There were three CD4 naive, three CD4 memory, two CD8 naive and one CD8 memory plates per donor. Study-level results: What limited the represented genetic and exposure-history diversity was the small number of donors.

The length of the CDR3 is 15 residues. The V and J ends lost 6 bases and 2 bases, in that order; junction bases with no gene match: 6. Germline values: CDR1 MNHEY, CDR2 SVGAGI. Under the authors' procedure: Junction-only immunoSEQ sequences carried no quality scores, so filtering differed. Repertoires were generated with immunoSEQ multiplex PCR, while TCRdb's copy carries only in-frame clones and drops some. V and J calls and clone size are given by that table; D and trimming were obtained from the DNA. The sample carries approximately 1.5 million clones, 95% to 99% recorded once. The clonotype comes from a man aged 30-40 years in good health. The chain couples TRBV6-5 to TRBJ2-3, with 9 bases aligning to TRBD2. The sequencing sample was made of naive CD4+ T cells sorted from blood. Subset reported: CD45RA+ positively selected. CDR3 bases: TGTGCCAGCAGCCTGACTAGCGGAGCCACAGATACGCAGTATTTT. It codes for CASSLTSGATDTQYF.